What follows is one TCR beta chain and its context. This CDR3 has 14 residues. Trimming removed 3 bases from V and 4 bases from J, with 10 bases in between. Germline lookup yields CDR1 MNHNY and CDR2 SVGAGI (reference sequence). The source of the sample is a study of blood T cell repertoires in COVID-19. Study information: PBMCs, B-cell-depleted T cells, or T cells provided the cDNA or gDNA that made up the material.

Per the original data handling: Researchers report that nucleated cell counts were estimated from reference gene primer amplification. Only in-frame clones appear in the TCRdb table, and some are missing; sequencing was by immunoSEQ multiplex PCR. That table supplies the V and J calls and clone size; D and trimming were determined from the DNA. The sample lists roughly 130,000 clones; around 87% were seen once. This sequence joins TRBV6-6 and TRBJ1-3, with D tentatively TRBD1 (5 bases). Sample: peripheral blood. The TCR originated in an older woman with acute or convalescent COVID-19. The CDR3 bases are TGTGCCAGCAGTTATGACAGTTTAGGAAACACCATATATTTT. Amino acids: CASSYDSLGNTIYF.